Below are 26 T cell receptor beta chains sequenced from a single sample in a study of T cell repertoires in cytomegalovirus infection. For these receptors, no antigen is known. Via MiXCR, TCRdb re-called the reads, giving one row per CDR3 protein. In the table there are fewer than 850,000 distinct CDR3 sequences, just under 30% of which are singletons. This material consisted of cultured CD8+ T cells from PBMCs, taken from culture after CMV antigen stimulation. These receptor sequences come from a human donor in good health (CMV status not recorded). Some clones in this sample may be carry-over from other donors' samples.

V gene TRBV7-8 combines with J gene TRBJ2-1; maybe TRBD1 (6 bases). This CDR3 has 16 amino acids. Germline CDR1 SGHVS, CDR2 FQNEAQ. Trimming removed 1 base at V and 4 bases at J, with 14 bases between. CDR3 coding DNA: TGTGCCAGCAGCTTAGTAGTGTGGGGGCCGTACAATGAGCAGTTCTTC. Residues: CASSLVVWGPYNEQFF.

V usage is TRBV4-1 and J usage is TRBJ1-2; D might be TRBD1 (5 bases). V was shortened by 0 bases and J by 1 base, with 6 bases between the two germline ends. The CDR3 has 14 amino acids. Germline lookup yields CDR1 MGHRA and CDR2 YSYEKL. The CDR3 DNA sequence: TGCGCCAGCAGCCAAGACAGGGTTAACTATGGCTACACCTTC. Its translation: CASSQDRVNYGYTF.

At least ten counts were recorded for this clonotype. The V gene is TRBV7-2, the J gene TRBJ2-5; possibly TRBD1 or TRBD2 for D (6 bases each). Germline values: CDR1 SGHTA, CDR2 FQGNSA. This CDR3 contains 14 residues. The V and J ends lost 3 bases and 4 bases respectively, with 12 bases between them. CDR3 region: CASSLWGAGETQYF. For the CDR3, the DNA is TGTGCCAGCAGCTTGTGGGGGGCGGGAGAGACCCAGTACTTC. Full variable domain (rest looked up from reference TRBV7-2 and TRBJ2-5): GAGVSQSPSNKVTEKGKDVELRCDPISGHTALYWYRQSLGQGLEFLIYFQGNSAPDKSGLPSDRFSAERTGGSVSTLTIQRTQQEDSAVYLCASSLWGAGETQYFGPGTRLLVL.

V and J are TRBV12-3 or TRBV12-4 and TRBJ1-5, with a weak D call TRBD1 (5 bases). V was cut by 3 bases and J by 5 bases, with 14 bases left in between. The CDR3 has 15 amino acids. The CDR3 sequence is CASSLGLSSYQPQHF. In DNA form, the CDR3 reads TGTGCCAGCAGTTTGGGACTATCCTCTTATCAGCCCCAGCATTTT.

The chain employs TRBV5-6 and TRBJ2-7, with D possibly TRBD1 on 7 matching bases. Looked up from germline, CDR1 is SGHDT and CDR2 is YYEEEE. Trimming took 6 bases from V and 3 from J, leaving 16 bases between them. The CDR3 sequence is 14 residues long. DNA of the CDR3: TGTGCCAGCACTGGGGGGACAGAAGGCTACGAGCAGTACTTC. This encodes CASTGGTEGYEQYF.

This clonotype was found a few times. This CDR3 is CASSSDEAEAFF. Here the CDR3 DNA reads TGTGCCAGCAGCTCGGATGAGGCTGAAGCTTTCTTT. The chain has TRBV7-9 and TRBJ1-1; the D is unclear. This CDR3 has 12 residues. The germline CDR1 and CDR2 sequences are SEHNR and FQNEAQ (reference sequence). V gave up 4 bases and J gave up 6 bases, with 9 bases separating them. Supplemented by reference TRBV7-9 and TRBJ1-1, the full variable domain reads DTGVSQNPRHKITKRGQNVTFRCDPISEHNRLYWYRQTLGQGPEFLTYFQNEAQLEKSRLLSDRFSAERPKGSFSTLEIQRTEQGDSAMYLCASSSDEAEAFFGQGTRLTVV.

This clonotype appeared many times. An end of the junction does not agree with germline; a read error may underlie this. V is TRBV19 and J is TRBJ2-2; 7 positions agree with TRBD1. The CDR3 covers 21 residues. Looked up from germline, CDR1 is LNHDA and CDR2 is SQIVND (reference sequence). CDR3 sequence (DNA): TGTGCCAGTAGTCTAGAACCCGACAGGGCTCTGATCACAATAAACACCGGGGAGCTGTTTTTT. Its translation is CASSLEPDRALITINTGELFF.

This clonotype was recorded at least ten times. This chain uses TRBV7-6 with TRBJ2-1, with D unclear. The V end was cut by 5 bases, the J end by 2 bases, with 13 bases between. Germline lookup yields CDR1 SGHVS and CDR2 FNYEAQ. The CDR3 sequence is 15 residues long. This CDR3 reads CASSERTAPYNEQFF. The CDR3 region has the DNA TGTGCCAGCAGCGAACGGACGGCCCCCTACAATGAGCAGTTCTTC.

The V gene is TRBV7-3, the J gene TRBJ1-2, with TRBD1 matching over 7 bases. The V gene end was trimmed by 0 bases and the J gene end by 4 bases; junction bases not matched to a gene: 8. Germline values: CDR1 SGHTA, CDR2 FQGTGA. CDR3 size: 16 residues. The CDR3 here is CASSLTLATGPYGYTF. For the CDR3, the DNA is TGTGCCAGCAGCTTAACGTTGGCGACAGGGCCCTATGGCTACACCTTC.

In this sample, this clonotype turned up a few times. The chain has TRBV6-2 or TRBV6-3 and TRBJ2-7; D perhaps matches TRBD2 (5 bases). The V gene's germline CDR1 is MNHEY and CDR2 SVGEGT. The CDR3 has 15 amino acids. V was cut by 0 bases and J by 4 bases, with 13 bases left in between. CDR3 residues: CASSYSKREGYEQYV. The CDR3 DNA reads TGTGCCAGCAGTTACTCGAAGAGGGAAGGGTACGAGCAGTACGTC.

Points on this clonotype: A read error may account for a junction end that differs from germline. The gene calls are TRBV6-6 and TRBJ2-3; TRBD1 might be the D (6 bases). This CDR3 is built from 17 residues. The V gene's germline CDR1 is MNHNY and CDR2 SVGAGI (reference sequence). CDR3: CASSYSIGTHSTDTQYF. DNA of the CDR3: TGTGCCAGCAGTTACTCGATCGGGACACATAGCACAGATACGCAGTATTTC.

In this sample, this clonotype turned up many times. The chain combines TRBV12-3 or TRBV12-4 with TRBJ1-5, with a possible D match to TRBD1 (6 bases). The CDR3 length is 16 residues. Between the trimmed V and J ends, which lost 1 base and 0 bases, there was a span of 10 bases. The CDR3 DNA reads TGTGCCAGCAGTTTAGGGGGACACTTTAGCAATCAGCCCCAGCATTTT. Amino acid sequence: CASSLGGHFSNQPQHF.

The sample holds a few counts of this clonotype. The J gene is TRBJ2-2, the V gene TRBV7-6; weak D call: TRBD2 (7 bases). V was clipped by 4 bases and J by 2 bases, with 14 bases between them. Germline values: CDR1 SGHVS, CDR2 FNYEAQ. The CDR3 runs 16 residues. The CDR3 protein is CASSSPAGANTGELFF. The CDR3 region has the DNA TGTGCCAGCAGCTCCCCGGCGGGGGCCAACACCGGGGAGCTGTTTTTT.

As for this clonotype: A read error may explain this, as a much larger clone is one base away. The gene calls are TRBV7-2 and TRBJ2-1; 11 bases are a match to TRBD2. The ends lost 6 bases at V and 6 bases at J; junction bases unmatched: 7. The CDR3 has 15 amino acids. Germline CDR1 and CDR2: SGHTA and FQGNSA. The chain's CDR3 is CASSFTSGSTNEQFF. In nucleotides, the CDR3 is TGTGCCAGCAGTTTCACTAGCGGGAGCACCAATGAGCAGTTCTTC. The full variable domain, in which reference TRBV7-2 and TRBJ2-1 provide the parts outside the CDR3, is GAGVSQSPSNKVTEKGKDVELRCDPISGHTALYWYRQSLGQGLEFLIYFQGNSAPDKSGLPSDRFSAERTGGSVSTLTIQRTQQEDSAVYLCASSFTSGSTNEQFFGPGTRLTVL.

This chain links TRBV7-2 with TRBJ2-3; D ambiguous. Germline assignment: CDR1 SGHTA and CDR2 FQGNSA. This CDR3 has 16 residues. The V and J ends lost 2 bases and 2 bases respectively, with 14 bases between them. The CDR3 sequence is CASSLPLPRITDTQYF. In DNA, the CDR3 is TGTGCCAGCAGCTTACCCCTGCCGCGGATCACAGATACGCAGTATTTT.

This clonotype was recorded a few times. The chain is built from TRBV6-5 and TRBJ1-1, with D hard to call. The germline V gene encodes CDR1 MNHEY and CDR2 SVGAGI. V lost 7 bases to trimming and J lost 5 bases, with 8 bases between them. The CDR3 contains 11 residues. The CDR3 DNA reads TGTGCCAGCAAAAGTGTGACTGAAGCTTTCTTT. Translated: CASKSVTEAFF.

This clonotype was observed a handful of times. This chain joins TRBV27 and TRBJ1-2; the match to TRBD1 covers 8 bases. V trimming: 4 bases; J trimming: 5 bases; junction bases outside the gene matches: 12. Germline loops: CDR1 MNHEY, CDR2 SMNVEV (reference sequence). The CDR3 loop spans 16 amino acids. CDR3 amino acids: CASSSTSTGAFYGYTF. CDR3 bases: TGTGCCAGCAGTTCTACTTCGACAGGGGCGTTTTATGGCTACACCTTC.

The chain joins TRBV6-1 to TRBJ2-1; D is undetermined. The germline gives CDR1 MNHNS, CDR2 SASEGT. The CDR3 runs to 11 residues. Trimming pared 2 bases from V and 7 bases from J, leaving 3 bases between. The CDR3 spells CASSEWNEQFF. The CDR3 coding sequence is TGTGCCAGCAGTGAATGGAATGAGCAGTTCTTC.

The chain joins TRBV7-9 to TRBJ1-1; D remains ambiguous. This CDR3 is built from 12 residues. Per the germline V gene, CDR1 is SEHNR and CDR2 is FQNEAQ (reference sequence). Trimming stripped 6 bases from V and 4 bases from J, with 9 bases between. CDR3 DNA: TGTGCCAGCAGACACAGCCTCACTGAAGCTTTCTTT. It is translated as CASRHSLTEAFF.

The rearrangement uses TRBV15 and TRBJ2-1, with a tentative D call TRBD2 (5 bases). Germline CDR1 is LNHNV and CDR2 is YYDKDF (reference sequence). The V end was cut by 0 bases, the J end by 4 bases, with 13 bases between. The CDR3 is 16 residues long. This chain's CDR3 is CATSRDRLGLYNEQFF. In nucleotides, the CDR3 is TGTGCCACCAGCAGAGATCGCCTAGGACTTTACAATGAGCAGTTCTTC.

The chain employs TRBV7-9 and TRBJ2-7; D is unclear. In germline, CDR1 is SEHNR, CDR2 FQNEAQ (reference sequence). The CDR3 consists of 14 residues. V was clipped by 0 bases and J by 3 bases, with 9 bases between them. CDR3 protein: CASSLAYRIYEQYF. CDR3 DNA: TGTGCCAGCAGCTTAGCATACCGGATCTACGAGCAGTACTTC.

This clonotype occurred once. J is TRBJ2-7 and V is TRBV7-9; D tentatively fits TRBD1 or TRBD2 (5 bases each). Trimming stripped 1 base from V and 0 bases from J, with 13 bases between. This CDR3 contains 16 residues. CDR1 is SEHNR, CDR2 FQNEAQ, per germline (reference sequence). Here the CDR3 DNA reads TGTGCCAGCAGCTTAGTTTGGGGGAATCGCTCCTACGAGCAGTACTTC. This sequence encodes CASSLVWGNRSYEQYF.

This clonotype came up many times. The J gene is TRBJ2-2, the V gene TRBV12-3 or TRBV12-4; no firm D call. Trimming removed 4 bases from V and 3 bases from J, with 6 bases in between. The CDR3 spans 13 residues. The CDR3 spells CASSWTHTGELFF. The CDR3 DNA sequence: TGTGCCAGCAGTTGGACCCACACCGGGGAGCTGTTTTTT.

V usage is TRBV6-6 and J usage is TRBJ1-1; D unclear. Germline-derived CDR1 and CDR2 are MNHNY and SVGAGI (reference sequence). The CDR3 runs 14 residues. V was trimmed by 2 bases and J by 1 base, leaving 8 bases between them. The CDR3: CASSYTQKNTEAFF. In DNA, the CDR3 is TGTGCCAGCAGTTACACACAGAAGAACACTGAAGCTTTCTTT.

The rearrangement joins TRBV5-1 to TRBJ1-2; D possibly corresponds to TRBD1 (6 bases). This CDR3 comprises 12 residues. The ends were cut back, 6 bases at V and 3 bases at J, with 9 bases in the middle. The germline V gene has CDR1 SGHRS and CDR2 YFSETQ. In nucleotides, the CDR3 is TGCGCCAGCACCTCAGGGGACTATGGCTACACCTTC. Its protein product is CASTSGDYGYTF.

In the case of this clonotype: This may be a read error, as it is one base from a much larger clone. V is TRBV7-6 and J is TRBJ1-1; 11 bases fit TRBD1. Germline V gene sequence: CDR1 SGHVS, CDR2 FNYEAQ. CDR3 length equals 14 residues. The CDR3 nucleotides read TGTGCCAGCAGCTTAAGGACAGGGGGCACTGAAGCTCTCTTT. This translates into CASSLRTGGTEALF.